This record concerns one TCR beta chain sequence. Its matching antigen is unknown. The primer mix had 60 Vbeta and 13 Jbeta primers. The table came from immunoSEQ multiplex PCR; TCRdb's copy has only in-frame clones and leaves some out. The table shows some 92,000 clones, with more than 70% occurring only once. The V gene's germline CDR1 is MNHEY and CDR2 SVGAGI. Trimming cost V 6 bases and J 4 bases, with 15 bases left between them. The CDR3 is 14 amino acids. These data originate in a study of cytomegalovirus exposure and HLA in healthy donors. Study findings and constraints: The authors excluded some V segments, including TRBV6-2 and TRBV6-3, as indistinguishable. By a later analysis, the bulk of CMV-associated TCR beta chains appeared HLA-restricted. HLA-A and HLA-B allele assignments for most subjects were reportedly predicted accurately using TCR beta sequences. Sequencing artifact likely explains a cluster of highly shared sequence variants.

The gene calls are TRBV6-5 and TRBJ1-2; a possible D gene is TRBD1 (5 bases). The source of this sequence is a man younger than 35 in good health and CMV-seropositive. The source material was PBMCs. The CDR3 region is CASRRRALGYGYTF. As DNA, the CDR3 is TGTGCCAGCAGGCGCAGGGCGCTCGGCTATGGCTACACCTTC.